Listed below are T cell receptor beta chains from one sample, sequenced in a study of blood T cell repertoires in COVID-19. Clones were sequenced by immunoSEQ multiplex PCR, and TCRdb holds only the in-frame ones, with some missing. The sample has some 130,000 clones, less than 85% seen once; the top ten hold roughly 17%. Sequenced sample: peripheral blood. The origin of the receptors is a woman older than 75 with acute or convalescent COVID-19. Each CDR3 is given without its conserved first and last residue. Size is omitted from some rows. Given values are once, few, many or a class for expanded clones.

V: TRBV29-1; size: .; length: 11; J: TRBJ2-2; CDR3: SGGLANTGELF
V: TRBV19; size: .; length: 11; J: TRBJ2-2; CDR3: ASSPSGSRWLF
V: TRBV7-2; size: .; length: 16; J: TRBJ2-2; CDR3: ASSPPGLAGRGTGELF
V: TRBV7-2; size: .; length: 12; J: TRBJ1-2; CDR3: ASSLSGQNYGYT
V: TRBV5-4; size: .; length: 13; J: TRBJ2-7; CDR3: ASSFRQAPTYEQY
V: TRBV7-2; size: few; length: 13; J: TRBJ2-5; CDR3: ASSPARTSGETQY
V: TRBV7-6; size: .; length: 14; J: TRBJ2-1; CDR3: ASSLAPGLTYNEQF
V: TRBV5-1; size: .; length: 12; J: TRBJ1-2; CDR3: ASSFGQGVYGYT
V: TRBV7-2; size: .; length: 12; J: TRBJ1-1; CDR3: ASSLTGGGTEAF
V: TRBV7-2; size: .; length: 12; J: TRBJ1-4; CDR3: ASSLGGGQEKLF
V: TRBV19; size: .; length: 11; J: TRBJ1-1; CDR3: ASSILEGTEAF
V: TRBV5-1; size: few; length: 12; J: TRBJ2-2; CDR3: ASSAGGGTGELF
V: TRBV2; size: .; length: 13; J: TRBJ1-3; CDR3: ASSVDRGAGNTIY
V: TRBV2; size: .; length: 11; J: TRBJ2-7; CDR3: ASRGQGAREQY
V: TRBV6-2/TRBV6-3; size: .; length: 16; J: TRBJ2-7; CDR3: ASSYGRLAGGITYEQY
V: TRBV21-1; size: .; length: 13; J: TRBJ1-6; CDR3: ASSKDTGFDSPLH
V: TRBV7-2; size: .; length: 14; J: TRBJ2-3; CDR3: ASSPRRGRVTDTQY
V: TRBV9; size: few; length: 14; J: TRBJ1-1; CDR3: ASSEGSEGVDTEAF
V: TRBV7-9; size: .; length: 12; J: TRBJ1-5; CDR3: ASRSRGSNQPQH
V: TRBV6-1; size: .; length: 13; J: TRBJ1-1; CDR3: ASSEILRGGSEAF
V: TRBV11-2; size: .; length: 14; J: TRBJ1-5; CDR3: ASSLGSARGNQPQH
V: TRBV19; size: .; length: 11; J: TRBJ1-2; CDR3: ASSGAGSYGYT
V: TRBV11-2; size: .; length: 13; J: TRBJ1-6; CDR3: ASSPPGQGLPPLH
V: TRBV5-8; size: .; length: 13; J: TRBJ1-2; CDR3: ASRFGTGLQGGYT
V: TRBV9; size: .; length: 12; J: TRBJ2-2; CDR3: ASTPGQNTGELF
V: TRBV21-1; size: .; length: 17; J: TRBJ2-7; CDR3: ASSYRWILFRDRAYEQY
V: TRBV6-5; size: .; length: 13; J: TRBJ1-2; CDR3: ASSYLDDRGYGYT
V: TRBV4-3; size: .; length: 15; J: TRBJ2-5; CDR3: ASSQDWGQGAQETQY
V: TRBV20-1; size: .; length: 14; J: TRBJ2-1; CDR3: SASPGLYRSYNEQF
V: TRBV11-3; size: .; length: 12; J: TRBJ2-7; CDR3: ASSLRRGGPEQY
V: TRBV6-6; size: .; length: 11; J: TRBJ1-5; CDR3: ASSLTGNQPQH
V: TRBV5-5; size: .; length: 13; J: TRBJ2-1; CDR3: ASSILASSYNEQF
V: TRBV10-2; size: .; length: 14; J: TRBJ1-4; CDR3: ASSEPPGQGYEKLF
V: TRBV5-5; size: .; length: 15; J: TRBJ1-1; CDR3: ASSTRAGASSNTEAF
V: TRBV7-2; size: .; length: 11; J: TRBJ1-1; CDR3: ASSTLQGFEAF